A selection of T cell receptor beta chains follows, all from one sample in a study of blood T cell repertoires in COVID-19. Generated by immunoSEQ multiplex PCR, the TCRdb table keeps only in-frame clones and is missing some. This sample carries approximately 360,000 clones, 70% to 90% of them seen once, and the ten largest clones take about 1.9%. The sample was PBMCs or T cells enriched from blood (not recorded which). The receptor set was obtained from a man in his forties in a cohort exposed to, infected with or recovered from COVID-19 (not recorded which). Each CDR3 is given with its conserved first and last residue. The D gene is left open where the match is weak. The listing skips clone size in some rows; elsewhere it reads once, few, many or a size class.

DNA | CDR3 | size | J | D | V
TGCGCCAGCAGCCAAGGCTTTACAGGCACAGATACGCAGTATTTT | CASSQGFTGTDTQYF | NA | TRBJ2-3 | NA | TRBV4-1
TGTGCCAGCTCACCCAGGACAGGAGTGAACACTGAAGCTTTCTTT | CASSPRTGVNTEAFF | NA | TRBJ1-1 | TRBD1 | TRBV18
TGTGCCAGTAGTATTCGGGCTAGCGGGAGGCGGATCAATGAGCAGTTCTTC | CASSIRASGRRINEQFF | NA | TRBJ2-1 | TRBD2 | TRBV19
TGTGCCAGCAGCCAAGTCAGTCCGGGACAGGGCTACACCTTC | CASSQVSPGQGYTF | few | TRBJ1-2 | TRBD1 | TRBV3-1/TRBV3-2
TGTGCCAGCAGCCAAGAGTTTGGAGGCGGAAGAAACACCATATATTTT | CASSQEFGGGRNTIYF | once | TRBJ1-3 | NA | TRBV3-1/TRBV3-2
TGTGCCAGCAGGCGACAGGGGGTCGACGAGCAGTACTTC | CASRRQGVDEQYF | NA | TRBJ2-7 | TRBD1 | TRBV28
TGTGCCAGCAAATACCCTTCGGAGAGCACTGAAGCTTTCTTT | CASKYPSESTEAFF | NA | TRBJ1-1 | NA | TRBV6-6
TGTGCCAGCAGCTCGACAGGGGACGAGCAGTACTTC | CASSSTGDEQYF | few | TRBJ2-7 | TRBD1 | TRBV5-5
TGTGCCAGCAACAAAGGGGGCGGTACTGAAGCTTTCTTT | CASNKGGGTEAFF | NA | TRBJ1-1 | TRBD1 | TRBV2
TGTGCCAGCAGCCAAAGCCGAAACACCATATATTTT | CASSQSRNTIYF | NA | TRBJ1-3 | NA | TRBV12-3/TRBV12-4
TGTGCCAGCAACGAAGAACAGGGGGCCATATATTTT | CASNEEQGAIYF | NA | TRBJ1-3 | TRBD1 | TRBV6-6
TGTGCCAGCAGCGCCACACATCCAGGGGGCTATGGCTACACCTTC | CASSATHPGGYGYTF | NA | TRBJ1-2 | TRBD1 | TRBV9
TGTGCGAGCCTCACAGGCCTGACGATAACCTACGAGCAGTACTTC | CASLTGLTITYEQYF | NA | TRBJ2-7 | NA | TRBV11-2
TGTGCCAGCAGCGAACAGGGAAACGAGCAGTACTTC | CASSEQGNEQYF | NA | TRBJ2-7 | NA | TRBV2
TGCGCCAGCAGCCCCGGGACTACCTTGAACACCGGGGAGCTGTTTTTT | CASSPGTTLNTGELFF | NA | TRBJ2-2 | TRBD2 | TRBV5-1
TGTGCCTGGATAACTAGCGGGAGATTTAGTACCGGGGAGCTGTTTTTT | CAWITSGRFSTGELFF | NA | TRBJ2-2 | TRBD2 | TRBV30
TGTGCCACCAGTGATCACACAGGGGGCGAGCAGTTCTTC | CATSDHTGGEQFF | NA | TRBJ2-1 | TRBD1 | TRBV24-1
TGTGCCACCAGTGACAGGGACAGAACTGGGGCCAACGTCCTGACTTTC | CATSDRDRTGANVLTF | NA | TRBJ2-6 | TRBD1 | TRBV24-1
TGCAGCGCTGGGGGCAATCCCTACGAGCAGTACTTC | CSAGGNPYEQYF | NA | TRBJ2-7 | NA | TRBV29-1
TGTGCCAGCAGCCCCGGGACAGGTTTCGGCTACACCTTC | CASSPGTGFGYTF | NA | TRBJ1-2 | TRBD1 | TRBV7-3
TGTGCCAGTAGTGCCCAGCCGGGACATGCGATTAATTCACCCCTCCACTTT | CASSAQPGHAINSPLHF | NA | TRBJ1-6 | NA | TRBV19
TGTGCCAGCAGCCCCATCAGGGGGGATACGCAGTATTTT | CASSPIRGDTQYF | few | TRBJ2-3 | TRBD1 | TRBV11-2
TGTGCCAGCGCCCCTCGGACTAGCGTTGACAATGAGCAGTTCTTC | CASAPRTSVDNEQFF | once | TRBJ2-1 | TRBD2 | TRBV18
TGTGCCAGCAGTTTATCCTCCCCGGGACAGGTCTCCTACAATGAGCAGTTCTTC | CASSLSSPGQVSYNEQFF | NA | TRBJ2-1 | TRBD1 | TRBV27
TGTGCCAGCAGCCCATGGACAGGGGTGGGCACAGATACGCAGTATTTT | CASSPWTGVGTDTQYF | NA | TRBJ2-3 | TRBD1 | TRBV11-2
TGTGCCAGCAGAGTAATCCCCAGGGATTGGGGGGTGAGTGAAAAACTGTTTTTT | CASRVIPRDWGVSEKLFF | NA | TRBJ1-4 | NA | TRBV28
TGTGCCAGCAGCCAAGATCTTACGGGGGGCTACACCTTC | CASSQDLTGGYTF | NA | TRBJ1-2 | NA | TRBV3-1/TRBV3-2
TGCGCCAGCAGTGAGAAGGGTAAAGGAGGTGAAGCTTTCTTT | CASSEKGKGGEAFF | NA | TRBJ1-1 | NA | TRBV10-1
TGTGCCAGTAGGACGGGGACAAACACTGAAGCTTTCTTT | CASRTGTNTEAFF | NA | TRBJ1-1 | NA | TRBV19
TGTGCCAGCAGTGAAGCCGTATACGAGCAGTACTTC | CASSEAVYEQYF | NA | TRBJ2-7 | NA | TRBV2
TGTGCCTGGAGTGAGACAGGGGAACAGCCCCAGCATTTT | CAWSETGEQPQHF | once | TRBJ1-5 | TRBD1 | TRBV30
TGCAGCGTTGTGGTGTGGCACACCGGGGAGCTGTTTTTT | CSVVVWHTGELFF | NA | TRBJ2-2 | NA | TRBV29-1
TGCGCCAGCAGCTTAGGGACAGGCTACGAGCAGTACTTC | CASSLGTGYEQYF | few | TRBJ2-7 | TRBD1 | TRBV5-1
TGTGCCAGCAGCCCCGGAGGAGGGGACATTCAGTACTTC | CASSPGGGDIQYF | NA | TRBJ2-4 | NA | TRBV7-2
TGCGCCAGCAGCTTGGGGCAGGGGGAGATGTATGGCTACACCTTC | CASSLGQGEMYGYTF | NA | TRBJ1-2 | TRBD1 | TRBV5-1
TGTGCCAGCAGCTCAACAGGGTTTGGCTACACCTTC | CASSSTGFGYTF | NA | TRBJ1-2 | NA | TRBV7-9
TGCGCCAGCAGCTTGGTCGGGGGGGGACAATTCCAAGAGACCCAGTACTTC | CASSLVGGGQFQETQYF | NA | TRBJ2-5 | TRBD2 | TRBV5-1
TGCAGCGTGTCTGCGGGACCCATAAACACTGAAGCTTTCTTT | CSVSAGPINTEAFF | NA | TRBJ1-1 | NA | TRBV29-1
TGTGCCAGCAGTGAAGTGGGCTACTATGGCTACACCTTC | CASSEVGYYGYTF | NA | TRBJ1-2 | NA | TRBV6-1
TGTGCCAGCAGCTTAGTACAGGGGCTAGAGACCCAGTACTTC | CASSLVQGLETQYF | NA | TRBJ2-5 | TRBD1 | TRBV7-7
TGTGCCAGCAGCCCTTGGGGACAGCCTGCCTACGAGCAGTACTTC | CASSPWGQPAYEQYF | NA | TRBJ2-7 | TRBD1 | TRBV14
TGTGCCAGCAGCCAAGATTACGGTGGCTCTGGAAACACCATATATTTT | CASSQDYGGSGNTIYF | NA | TRBJ1-3 | NA | TRBV4-2
TGCGCCAGCAGCTTGGCTGAGAATCAGCCCCAGCATTTT | CASSLAENQPQHF | NA | TRBJ1-5 | NA | TRBV5-1
TGTGCCAGCAGTTTAAATAGCGGGCCCTCCTACGAGCAGTACTTC | CASSLNSGPSYEQYF | NA | TRBJ2-7 | TRBD2 | TRBV7-8
TGCAGCGTTCTGTTAGCGGGAGGCACAGATACGCAGTATTTT | CSVLLAGGTDTQYF | NA | TRBJ2-3 | TRBD2 | TRBV29-1
TGCGCCAGCAGCCCGACAACAGGGGGAGCTGAAGCTTTCTTT | CASSPTTGGAEAFF | NA | TRBJ1-1 | TRBD1 | TRBV5-1
TGTGCCAGCAGCTTAGACAGGACCTATCAGCCCCAGCATTTT | CASSLDRTYQPQHF | few | TRBJ1-5 | NA | TRBV7-2